The 23 T cell receptor beta chains reported below all come from one sample, sequenced in a study of cytomegalovirus exposure and HLA in healthy donors. It was with 60 Vbeta and 13 Jbeta primers that the PCR ran. Only in-frame clones appear in the TCRdb table, and some are missing; sequencing was by immunoSEQ multiplex PCR. The sample shows 210,000 or so clones, approximately 83% of them seen only once. The specimen sequenced was PBMCs. The receptors shown here come from a boy aged 2 to 10 in good health and CMV-seronegative.

V is TRBV27 and J is TRBJ2-7; D is ambiguous. V was pared by 3 bases and J by 2 bases, with 8 bases between. Germline V gives CDR1 MNHEY, CDR2 SMNVEV (reference sequence). This CDR3 contains 13 residues. Here the CDR3 DNA reads TGTGCCAGCAGTTTCTTGAACACCTACGAGCAGTACTTC. Translated: CASSFLNTYEQYF.

This clone was observed a handful of times. The V gene is TRBV4-1, the J gene TRBJ1-1; possible D gene TRBD1, 6 bases. Looked up from germline, CDR1 is MGHRA and CDR2 is YSYEKL. The CDR3 is 14 residues long. The V and J ends lost 6 bases and 0 bases respectively, with 11 bases between them. CDR3 DNA sequence: TGCGCCAGCAGACTTGGACAGCTGAACACTGAAGCTTTCTTT. Translation: CASRLGQLNTEAFF.

The chain joins TRBV5-6 to TRBJ2-7, with unresolved D. V lost 0 bases, J lost 0 bases, and 13 bases lay in between. Germline values: CDR1 SGHDT, CDR2 YYEEEE. There are 16 residues in the CDR3. The CDR3 coding sequence is TGTGCCAGCAGCTTGGCCGGCCAGGTAAGCTCCTACGAGCAGTACTTC. This sequence encodes CASSLAGQVSSYEQYF.

The CDR3 coding sequence is TGTGCCAGTAGTATGCAGGGGGAAAAACTGTTTTTT. Amino acid sequence: CASSMQGEKLFF. V and J are TRBV19 and TRBJ1-4; D perhaps matches TRBD1 (6 bases). Trimming stripped 3 bases from V and 8 bases from J, with 7 bases between. This CDR3 has 12 amino acids. The germline gives CDR1 LNHDA, CDR2 SQIVND (reference sequence).

V and J are TRBV6-5 and TRBJ2-7; 15 nucleotides agree with TRBD2. V was clipped by 5 bases and J by 7 bases; unmatched bases: 3. The germline CDR1 and CDR2 sequences are MNHEY and SVGAGI. The CDR3 consists of 14 residues. Written as DNA, the CDR3 is TGTGCCAGCAGTGAGGGACTAGCGGGGGGAGAGCAGTACTTC. Its protein is CASSEGLAGGEQYF.

V is TRBV5-6 and J is TRBJ1-2; D is unclear. Germline CDR1 and CDR2: SGHDT and YYEEEE. This CDR3 has 14 amino acids. Trimming pared 0 bases from V and 8 bases from J, leaving 14 bases between. The CDR3 here is CASSLGRSPRGYTF. The CDR3 DNA reads TGTGCCAGCAGCTTGGGTAGGAGCCCTCGGGGCTACACCTTC. The full variable domain, rest sourced from reference TRBV5-6 and TRBJ1-2, is DAGVTQSPTHLIKTRGQQVTLRCSPKSGHDTVSWYQQALGQGPQFIFQYYEEEERQRGNFPDRFSGHQFPNYSSELNVNALLLGDSALYLCASSLGRSPRGYTFGSGTRLTVV.

The rearrangement links TRBV6-1 to TRBJ1-2, with a tentative D call TRBD1 (6 bases). This CDR3 is built from 13 residues. Trimming took off 9 bases at V and 3 bases at J, with 14 bases between the two ends. The germline gives CDR1 MNHNS, CDR2 SASEGT. The CDR3 nucleotides are TGTGCCAGTATACCGGACAGTCACTATGGCTACACCTTC. It encodes CASIPDSHYGYTF.

The chain employs TRBV19 and TRBJ2-7; 9 positions agree with TRBD1. Germline V CDR1 and CDR2: LNHDA, SQIVND (reference sequence). There are 14 residues in the CDR3. The trim removed 7 bases at V and 2 bases at J, leaving 6 bases unmatched. CDR3 in DNA: TGTGCCAGTACCCCGGGACAGGGTGCCTACGAGCAGTACTTC. This codes for CASTPGQGAYEQYF.

This chain links TRBV5-4 with TRBJ2-1, with 12 nucleotides matching TRBD2. The CDR3 runs 17 residues. Trimming took 2 bases from V and 6 from J; bases not matched to a gene: 9. Germline CDR1 SGHNT, CDR2 YYREEE (reference sequence). The CDR3 region has the DNA TGTGCCAGCAGCTTTAAGCTAGCGGGAGGGCCACGCAATGAGCAGTTCTTC. Translated, it gives CASSFKLAGGPRNEQFF.

Worth noting for this clone: A read error may account for a junction end that differs from germline. The J gene is TRBJ2-7, the V gene TRBV7-7; D is perhaps TRBD2 (6 bases). The germline V gene encodes CDR1 SSHAT and CDR2 FNYEAQ (reference sequence). The CDR3 contains 15 residues. In DNA form, the CDR3 reads TGTGCTAGCAGCCCCCTCGGATCGCGGGACTACGAGCAGTACTTC. Its protein product is CASSPLGSRDYEQYF.

V and J are TRBV5-6 and TRBJ2-4, with D possibly matching TRBD2 (5 bases). From germline, CDR1 is SGHDT and CDR2 YYEEEE. The CDR3 has 13 residues. Between the trimmed V and J ends, which lost 0 bases and 7 bases, there was a span of 8 bases. CDR3 nucleotide sequence: TGTGCCAGCAGCTTGGGCCCGGGGAACATTCAGTACTTC. It codes for CASSLGPGNIQYF.

The gene calls are TRBV6-6 and TRBJ2-3; 9 bases fit TRBD2. The CDR3 is made up of 16 amino acids. Per germline, CDR1 MNHNY and CDR2 SVGAGI (reference sequence). The V and J ends lost 5 bases and 4 bases, in that order; junction bases with no gene match: 10. The CDR3 coding sequence is TGTGCCAGCAGTCCCAGGGCGGGGGGGCTTGCAGATACGCAGTATTTT. Amino acid sequence: CASSPRAGGLADTQYF.

The chain couples TRBV11-3 to TRBJ2-3, with 12 bases that match TRBD2. This CDR3 region has 17 residues. From germline, CDR1 is SGHNT and CDR2 YENEEA. J was trimmed by 3 bases and V by 5 bases; bases with no gene match: 9. CDR3: CASSHPSGGALTDTQYF. In DNA form, the CDR3 reads TGTGCCAGCAGCCATCCTAGCGGGGGGGCCCTGACAGATACGCAGTATTTT.

The J gene is TRBJ1-1, the V gene TRBV5-1; D remains unclear. Germline V lookup: CDR1 SGHRS, CDR2 YFSETQ. This CDR3 contains 15 residues. V dropped 0 bases and J dropped 1 base, with 10 bases sitting between them. The CDR3 is CASSLGGSGNTEAFF. The CDR3 DNA follows: TGCGCCAGCAGCTTGGGTGGGAGTGGGAACACTGAAGCTTTCTTT. Supplemented by reference TRBV5-1 and TRBJ1-1, the full variable domain reads KAGVTQTPRYLIKTRGQQVTLSCSPISGHRSVSWYQQTPGQGLQFLFEYFSETQRNKGNFPGRFSGRQFSNSRSEMNVSTLELGDSALYLCASSLGGSGNTEAFFGQGTRLTVV.

V is TRBV6-6 and J is TRBJ1-2; possibly TRBD1 for D (5 bases). V lost 4 bases, J lost 4 bases, and 10 bases lay in between. CDR1 is MNHNY, CDR2 SVGAGI, per germline (reference sequence). The CDR3 has 13 amino acids. The CDR3 DNA sequence: TGTGCCAGCAGTTTGCAGGGAGGCTATGGCTACACCTTC. This sequence encodes CASSLQGGYGYTF.

The rearrangement links TRBV19 to TRBJ1-5; D possibly corresponds to TRBD1 (5 bases). V was shortened by 5 bases and J by 3 bases, with 11 bases between the two germline ends. There are 14 residues in the CDR3. Per germline, CDR1 LNHDA and CDR2 SQIVND (reference sequence). Here the CDR3 reads CASSPQGINQPQHF. The DNA for the CDR3 is TGTGCCAGTAGTCCCCAGGGTATCAATCAGCCCCAGCATTTT.

This chain connects TRBV2 to TRBJ1-1; D call uncertain. Looked up from germline, CDR1 is SNHLY and CDR2 is FYNNEI. CDR3 length: 12 residues. V was pared by 3 bases and J by 11 bases, with 13 bases between. The CDR3 region has the DNA TGTGCCAGCAGTGAGGAGCCGATGCGGGCTTTCTTT. The encoded protein is CASSEEPMRAFF. Combining the CDR3 with reference TRBV2 and TRBJ1-1 gives the whole variable domain EPEVTQTPSHQVTQMGQEVILRCVPISNHLYFYWYRQILGQKVEFLVSFYNNEISEKSEIFDDQFSVERPDGSNFTLKIRSTKLEDSAMYFCASSEEPMRAFFGQGTRLTVV.

The V gene is TRBV7-9, the J gene TRBJ2-5; TRBD1 agrees at 7 bases. Germline V gene data show CDR1 as SEHNR and CDR2 as FQNEAQ (reference sequence). V gave up 7 bases and J gave up 5 bases; unmatched junction bases: 7. The CDR3 runs to 13 residues. The CDR3 sequence: CASKTGIRETQYF. The CDR3 nucleotides read TGTGCCAGCAAGACAGGGATTCGGGAGACCCAGTACTTC. Supplemented by reference TRBV7-9 and TRBJ2-5, the full variable domain reads DTGVSQNPRHKITKRGQNVTFRCDPISEHNRLYWYRQTLGQGPEFLTYFQNEAQLEKSRLLSDRFSAERPKGSFSTLEIQRTEQGDSAMYLCASKTGIRETQYFGPGTRLLVL.

This clone was recorded a few times. This chain connects TRBV7-9 to TRBJ2-6, with 9 bases aligning to TRBD2. This CDR3 comprises 17 residues. Losses at the gene ends were 5 bases for V and 4 bases for J; bases not matched to a gene: 9. Per germline, CDR1 SEHNR and CDR2 FQNEAQ (reference sequence). This CDR3 is CASSPLAGVGGANVLTF. For the CDR3, the DNA is TGTGCCAGCAGCCCATTAGCGGGAGTAGGGGGGGCCAACGTCCTGACTTTC.

The V and J genes are TRBV5-5 and TRBJ2-2, with 7 positions matching TRBD1. Germline CDR1 is SGHKS and CDR2 is YYEKEE (reference sequence). J was trimmed by 6 bases and V by 4 bases; bases with no gene match: 12. The CDR3 runs to 16 residues. CDR3 residues: CASSHRGDRASGELFF. The CDR3 DNA follows: TGTGCCAGCAGCCACCGTGGAGACAGGGCTTCCGGGGAGCTGTTTTTT.

The chain joins TRBV30 to TRBJ2-1; TRBD1 is a possible D gene (6 bases). Germline V gene data show CDR1 as GTSNPN and CDR2 as SVGIG (reference sequence). The CDR3 totals 10 residues. The V gene lost 7 bases and the J gene lost 9 bases, with 10 bases spanning the gap. CDR3 residues: CASDSGEQFF. The CDR3 DNA follows: TGTGCCTCGGACAGTGGTGAGCAGTTCTTC. The full variable domain, completed using reference TRBV30 and TRBJ2-1, is SQTIHQWPATLVQPVGSPLSLECTVEGTSNPNLYWYRQAAGRGLQLLFYSVGIGQISSEVPQNLSASRPQDRQFILSSKKLLLSDSGFYLCASDSGEQFFGPGTRLTVL.

V gene TRBV7-6 combines with J gene TRBJ2-5; 13 bases match TRBD2. The CDR3 is 14 amino acids. CDR1 and CDR2 from the germline V gene are SGHVS and FNYEAQ. After removal of 5 bases from V and 11 bases from J, the junction contained 8 bases not matched to a gene. CDR3 region: CASSRGLAGDEQYF. The CDR3 DNA sequence: TGTGCCAGCAGCCGAGGACTAGCGGGAGATGAGCAGTACTTC.

The chain recombines TRBV7-3 with TRBJ2-2, with D possibly TRBD2 on 6 matching bases. Germline V gene data show CDR1 as SGHTA and CDR2 as FQGTGA. The CDR3 has 13 amino acids. Between the trimmed V and J ends, which lost 4 bases and 7 bases, there was a span of 10 bases. CDR3 nucleotide sequence: TGTGCCAGCAGCTCAACTAGCTTCGGGGAGCTGTTTTTT. As protein: CASSSTSFGELFF.